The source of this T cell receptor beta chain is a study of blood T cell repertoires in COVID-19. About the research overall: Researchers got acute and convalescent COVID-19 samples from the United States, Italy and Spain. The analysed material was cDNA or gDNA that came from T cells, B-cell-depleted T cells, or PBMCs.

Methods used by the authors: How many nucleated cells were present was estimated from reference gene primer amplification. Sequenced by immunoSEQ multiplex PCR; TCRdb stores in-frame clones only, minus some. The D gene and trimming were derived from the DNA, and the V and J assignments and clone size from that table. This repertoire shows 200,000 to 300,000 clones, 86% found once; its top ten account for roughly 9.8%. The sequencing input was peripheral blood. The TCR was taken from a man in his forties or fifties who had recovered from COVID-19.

CDR3 sequence: CASVTGTYGYTF. CDR3 bases: TGTGCCAGCGTCACAGGGACCTATGGCTACACCTTC. The V and J genes are TRBV12-3 or TRBV12-4 and TRBJ1-2, with a possible D match to TRBD1 (6 bases). The CDR3 is 12 residues long. V lost 8 bases and J lost 4, with 11 bases in between.